The T cell receptor (beta chain) described here comes from a study of tumor-infiltrating lymphocytes in primary liver carcinoma. Study-level information: Patients had primary liver carcinoma treated by surgical resection. Study outcomes and limitations: Compared with blood, tumor repertoires held significantly more in their top 250 clones.

In the case of this clonotype: Its matching antigen is unknown.

Constant-region priming of about 500 ng total RNA yielded TCR beta cDNA. Libraries of TCR beta came from three nested multiplex PCR rounds with slightly modified ARM-PCR. The first two PCR rounds used TRBV1-TRBV30 primers with a Cbeta primer, 9 to 11 cycles each. Using its own MiXCR run on the multiplex PCR reads, TCRdb lists one record per CDR3 protein. The table has fewer than 350,000 distinct CDR3 sequences, 65% seen once. Trimming stripped 0 bases from V and 7 bases from J, with 10 bases between. Germline V lookup: CDR1 SGHNT, CDR2 YYREEE (reference sequence). This CDR3 comprises 14 residues. In addition to blood RNA drawn from unsorted whole blood, germline DNA was extracted. None of the patients had received treatment, and all had chronic HBV infection. Before the operation took place, four milliliters of peripheral blood were collected.

The sequenced sample consisted of peripheral blood. The chain combines TRBV5-4 with TRBJ2-2; D possibly uses TRBD1 or TRBD2 (5 bases each). This receptor was taken from a man aged 35 to 55 with primary liver carcinoma and hepatitis B virus infection. The CDR3 coding sequence is TGTGCCAGCAGCTTGGGAGGGACGATCGGGGAGCTGTTTTTT. Its protein is CASSLGGTIGELFF.